The TCR beta chain under discussion was sequenced for a study of shared clonotypes between healthy human individuals. Study-wide results and caveats: What naive subsets generally showed was a larger estimated richness than memory subsets showed. Donor clonotype sharing was expected to depend on sequencing depth. In the sorted subsets, rarefaction showed sequencing was incomplete despite large depth.

This clone has a handful of counts. The target antigen is unknown. V dropped 1 base and J dropped 2 bases, with 9 bases sitting between them. Germline CDR1 reads SGHTA; CDR2 reads FQGTGA. The CDR3 covers 15 residues. The protocol was immunoSEQ multiplex PCR, while the TCRdb copy is restricted to in-frame clones and leaves out a portion. Of 2 million to 2.5 million clones in the sample, around 93% were seen once. Naive CD8 cells comprised CD45RO-negative, CCR7-positively selected cells, excluding terminally differentiated effector memory CD45RA+ cells. V and J are TRBV7-3 and TRBJ1-3; D gene unclear. Sequenced input: naive CD8+ T cells from PBMCs. This sequence originates from a man between 18 and 35 years old in good health. Some clones in this sample may be carry-over from other donors' samples. CDR3 in amino acids: CASSLIRGAGNTIYF. The CDR3 DNA follows: TGTGCCAGCAGCTTAATCCGGGGTGCTGGAAACACCATATATTTT.